A selection of T cell receptor beta chains follows, all from one sample in a study of cytomegalovirus exposure and HLA in healthy donors. Profiled with immunoSEQ multiplex PCR; TCRdb holds only in-frame clones, not every one. The table lists approximately 220,000 clones, 75% to 90% of them singletons. The sequenced material came from PBMCs. All receptors come from a woman aged 25 to 39 in good health and CMV-seropositive. Each CDR3 is given with its conserved first and last residue. D genes are given only for firm matches. Expanded clones are given a class, and other clones once, few, many or no size at all.

V gene	J gene	clone size	D gene	CDR3 DNA	CDR3 protein
TRBV7-2	TRBJ1-5	.	.	TGTGCCAGCAGCCAGGGGCAGGGAGGCCAGCCCCAGCATTTT	CASSQGQGGQPQHF
TRBV2	TRBJ1-2	.	.	TGTGCCAGCAGTGCCCAGGGAAACTATGGCTACACCTTC	CASSAQGNYGYTF
TRBV6-5	TRBJ1-1	.	.	TGTGCCAGCAGCCCTGAAGCCTGGGACACTGAAGCTTTCTTT	CASSPEAWDTEAFF
TRBV10-2	TRBJ1-5	once	.	TGCGCCAGCAGAGAAGACAGCGGTAGCAATCAGCCCCAGCATTTT	CASREDSGSNQPQHF
TRBV9	TRBJ1-2	.	.	TGTGCCAGCAGCGTGGGTACTAGGGACTATGGCTACACCTTC	CASSVGTRDYGYTF
TRBV29-1	TRBJ1-2	few	TRBD1	TGCAGCGTTATGATGACAGGGGCCTATGGCTACACCTTC	CSVMMTGAYGYTF
TRBV29-1	TRBJ2-3	.	.	TGCAGCGGATCCACAGTCAGGGTGGATACGCAGTATTTT	CSGSTVRVDTQYF
TRBV5-6	TRBJ2-7	.	TRBD2	TGTGCCAGCAGCTTATCTAGCGGGTTCTACGAGCAGTACTTC	CASSLSSGFYEQYF
TRBV30	TRBJ2-2	.	.	TGTGCCTGGAGTAGTTTCCAGCTACAAACCGGGGAGCTGTTTTTT	CAWSSFQLQTGELFF
TRBV5-1	TRBJ2-5	.	.	TGCGCCAGCAGCGGTGCCCAAGAGACCCAGTACTTC	CASSGAQETQYF
TRBV4-2	TRBJ1-2	.	.	TGTGCCAGCAGCGCGATAAACTATGGCTACACCTTC	CASSAINYGYTF
TRBV29-1	TRBJ2-2	.	TRBD1	TGCAGCGTTCTCCAGGGGGAAGCCGGGGAGCTGTTTTTT	CSVLQGEAGELFF
TRBV30	TRBJ2-5	.	TRBD2	TGTGCCTGGACTAGCGGGAATACGGAGACCCAGTACTTC	CAWTSGNTETQYF
TRBV27	TRBJ1-2	.	TRBD1	TGTGCCAGCAGGCCCTACGGACAGGGTAAAGGCTACACCTTC	CASRPYGQGKGYTF
TRBV4-1	TRBJ2-7	.	.	TGCGCCAGCAGCCAAGATCAGGGCCCGGCTAGCTCCTACGAGCAGTACTTC	CASSQDQGPASSYEQYF
TRBV29-1	TRBJ2-7	.	TRBD2	TGCAGCGCAGGACTAGCGGGAGAGTCCTACGAGCAGTACTTC	CSAGLAGESYEQYF
TRBV2	TRBJ1-5	once	.	TGTGCCAGCAGACTTCAGCCCGGAGGCAATCAGCCCCAGCATTTT	CASRLQPGGNQPQHF
TRBV5-4	TRBJ1-2	few	.	TGTGCCAGCAGCTTGGCGGACGGTAGCTATGGCTACACCTTC	CASSLADGSYGYTF
TRBV2	TRBJ1-2	.	.	TGTGCCAGCAAGGTCTTGGGAGGGCCAAACTATGGCTACACCTTC	CASKVLGGPNYGYTF
TRBV4-1	TRBJ2-1	once	TRBD1	TGCGCCAGCAGCCAACTCCGGGACAGTAGGAATGAGCAGTTCTTC	CASSQLRDSRNEQFF
TRBV30	TRBJ1-1	.	.	TGTGCCTGGAGTGTACTGATGCAGGGACCCCAGAACACTGAAGCTTTCTTT	CAWSVLMQGPQNTEAFF
TRBV27	TRBJ2-2	.	.	TGTGCCAGCAGTTTCGTGGGAGTAGGCGTCACCGGGGAGCTGTTTTTT	CASSFVGVGVTGELFF
TRBV5-1	TRBJ2-7	.	.	TGCGCCAGCAGCTTGCCAGGGGCCCTCGCCGCCTACGAGCAGTACTTC	CASSLPGALAAYEQYF
TRBV28	TRBJ1-1	.	.	TGTGCCAGCAGTTTAGCTGGGGTAAAGTCGACGAACACTGAAGCTTTCTTT	CASSLAGVKSTNTEAFF
TRBV19	TRBJ1-2	.	.	TGTGCCAGTAGTATTTGGGTAAATCATGGCTATGGCTACACCTTC	CASSIWVNHGYGYTF
TRBV18	TRBJ1-2	.	.	TGTGCCAGCTCACCAGGGGCGAACTCGGGCTATGGCTACACCTTC	CASSPGANSGYGYTF
TRBV4-3	TRBJ1-2	.	.	TGCGCCAGCAGCCAAACGACAGGAGGCTATGGCTACACCTTC	CASSQTTGGYGYTF
TRBV28	TRBJ2-3	.	.	TGTGCCAGCAGTTCTCACAGAGGGGGGTCAGATACGCAGTATTTT	CASSSHRGGSDTQYF
TRBV6-1	TRBJ2-7	.	.	TGTGCCAGCAGTGCCAACAGGGACTACGAGCAGTACTTC	CASSANRDYEQYF
TRBV27	TRBJ2-4	.	.	TGTGCCACAAACTTCGGGAACATTCAGTACTTC	CATNFGNIQYF
TRBV7-9	TRBJ2-1	.	.	TGTGCCAGCAGCTTCCTACGGCAGGGCGGACTCAATGAGCAGTTCTTC	CASSFLRQGGLNEQFF
TRBV20-1	TRBJ2-7	.	.	TGCAGTGCTAGGGAGGGTACCGAGCAGTACTTC	CSAREGTEQYF
TRBV2	TRBJ1-2	.	.	TGTGCCAGCAGTGAAAAGGCGGACCTTAACTATGGCTACACCTTC	CASSEKADLNYGYTF
TRBV10-3	TRBJ2-4	.	TRBD1	TGTGCCATCAGTGCAACACAGGGACAGGGGGCCATTCAGTACTTC	CAISATQGQGAIQYF
TRBV30	TRBJ2-2	.	TRBD2	TGTGCCTGGAATGGGGGGGCCGGGGAGCTGTTTTTT	CAWNGGAGELFF
TRBV11-2	TRBJ1-2	.	.	TGTGCCAGCAGCTTAGCCGGGGGCGCCTATGGCTACACCTTC	CASSLAGGAYGYTF
TRBV14	TRBJ2-7	few	TRBD2	TGTGCCAGCAGCGTATCACTAGCGGGAGGGGAAGAGCAGTACTTC	CASSVSLAGGEEQYF
TRBV30	TRBJ2-3	.	.	TGTGCCTGGAGTGTACTAGCAGGATCCACAGATACGCAGTATTTT	CAWSVLAGSTDTQYF
TRBV30	TRBJ1-3	.	.	TGTGCCGCGAACCTCGACCCCCAGGACTCTGGAAACACCATATATTTT	CAANLDPQDSGNTIYF
TRBV7-2	TRBJ1-5	.	TRBD1	TGTGCCAGCAGCCGACAGGGAGGTCAGCCCCAGCATTTT	CASSRQGGQPQHF
TRBV4-1	TRBJ1-5	few	TRBD1	TGCGCCAGCAGCCAGGACAGGGGCTTCGATCAGCCCCAGCATTTT	CASSQDRGFDQPQHF
TRBV9	TRBJ1-2	.	TRBD1	TGTGCCAGCAGTGCACAGGGGGACGGGGGCTACACCTTC	CASSAQGDGGYTF
TRBV25-1	TRBJ1-1	.	TRBD1	TGTGCCAGTGCGGGACAGGAGAACACTGAAGCTTTCTTT	CASAGQENTEAFF
TRBV9	TRBJ2-7	.	.	TGTGCCAGCAGCGTAGACTGGGGGCCCTCCTACGAGCAGTACTTC	CASSVDWGPSYEQYF
TRBV5-1	TRBJ1-1	.	.	TGCGCCAGCAGCTTCCGTAAGGGGGTCACTGAAGCTTTCTTT	CASSFRKGVTEAFF
TRBV4-3	TRBJ2-3	.	TRBD1	TGCGCCAGCAGCCAAGGGGACAGGCGGAATACGCAGTATTTT	CASSQGDRRNTQYF
TRBV7-8	TRBJ1-2	.	.	TGTGCCAGCAGCTTAGGGTCGTGGCTAAACTATGGCTACACCTTC	CASSLGSWLNYGYTF
TRBV30	TRBJ1-1	.	.	TGTGCCTGGAGTCGGAACACTGAAGCTTTCTTT	CAWSRNTEAFF
TRBV30	TRBJ1-1	.	.	TGTGCCTGGAGTGTAAAGGGGCTGGTGGGACCCAACACTGAAGCTTTCTTT	CAWSVKGLVGPNTEAFF
TRBV9	TRBJ2-3	.	.	TGTGCCAGCAGCGTAGTAAATACAGATACGCAGTATTTT	CASSVVNTDTQYF
TRBV6-5	TRBJ1-2	.	TRBD1	TGTGCCAGCAGTTTGAACAGGGGCTATGGCTACACCTTC	CASSLNRGYGYTF
TRBV28	TRBJ2-1	.	.	TGTGCCAGCAGTTTAGGGACGTATCCCTACAATGAGCAGTTCTTC	CASSLGTYPYNEQFF
TRBV28	TRBJ1-2	.	TRBD1	TGTGCCAGCAGTTTTCAGGGGGTTGGCTATGGCTACACCTTC	CASSFQGVGYGYTF
TRBV28	TRBJ1-2	once	.	TGTGCCAGCAGTTTTGCAGGGGTCAAGGGAGGCTACACCTTC	CASSFAGVKGGYTF
TRBV30	TRBJ1-5	.	.	TGTGCCTGGAGTAAACGCGGGACTGCCTATCAGCCCCAGCATTTT	CAWSKRGTAYQPQHF